A single sample gave rise to the 7 T cell receptor beta chains below, sequenced in a study of T cell responses to AZD1222 COVID-19 vaccine. Profiled with immunoSEQ multiplex PCR; TCRdb holds only in-frame clones, not every one. The table records around 130,000 clones, 85% to 90% of them present only once. Here the sequenced sample was peripheral blood, taken 28 days after the second AZD1222 dose. These TCRs come from an adult who received the AZD1222 COVID-19 vaccine.

The CDR3, as DNA: TGTGCCAGCAGTGAACCGGGGACAGGGTGGTATGGCTACACCTTC. It codes for CASSEPGTGWYGYTF. The chain has TRBV25-1 and TRBJ1-2; TRBD1 agrees at 9 bases. Per the germline V gene, CDR1 is MGHDK and CDR2 is SYGVNS. J lost 5 bases, V lost 2 bases, and 6 bases had no gene match. This CDR3 spans 15 amino acids.

The chain is built from TRBV5-1 and TRBJ2-1; possibly TRBD2 for D (6 bases). Between the trimmed V and J ends, which lost 5 bases and 0 bases, there was a span of 18 bases. CDR3 length: 17 amino acids. Germline CDR1 is SGHRS and CDR2 is YFSETQ. The CDR3 is CASSPRGRPSSYNEQFF. The DNA of the CDR3 is TGCGCCAGCAGTCCCCGGGGGAGGCCGAGCTCCTACAATGAGCAGTTCTTC.

V usage is TRBV5-5 and J usage is TRBJ1-6, with D perhaps matching TRBD1 (6 bases). The germline CDR1 and CDR2 sequences are SGHKS and YYEKEE (reference sequence). CDR3 length: 14 residues. The V end was cut by 0 bases, the J end by 10 bases, with 11 bases between. Here the CDR3 reads CASSLEQGGSPLHF. The CDR3 nucleotides read TGTGCCAGCAGCTTGGAACAGGGAGGGTCACCCCTCCACTTT.

J is TRBJ2-1 and V is TRBV7-9, with D possibly being TRBD2 (6 bases). Deletions cut 5 bases from V and 9 bases from J, with 14 bases between. This CDR3 is 13 amino acids long. Germline CDR1 SEHNR, CDR2 FQNEAQ (reference sequence). This chain's CDR3 is CASSRGTGGEQFF. CDR3 DNA sequence: TGTGCCAGCAGCCGCGGGACCGGCGGTGAGCAGTTCTTC.

The chain carries TRBV14 and TRBJ2-2; tentatively, D is TRBD1 or TRBD2 (5 bases each). Germline V gene sequence: CDR1 SGHDN, CDR2 FVKESK. The CDR3 loop spans 16 amino acids. V was pared by 4 bases and J by 2 bases, with 14 bases between. The CDR3 is CASSPTRQLNTGELFF. DNA for the CDR3: TGTGCCAGCAGCCCTACTAGACAGCTTAACACCGGGGAGCTGTTTTTT.

The chain recombines TRBV2 with TRBJ2-5, with 9 bases that match TRBD2. This CDR3 is built from 16 residues. V trimming: 6 bases; J trimming: 4 bases; junction bases outside the gene matches: 12. Germline loops: CDR1 SNHLY, CDR2 FYNNEI. As DNA, the CDR3 is TGTGCCAGCAGCTCAAACTACGGGACTAGCCTAGAGACCCAGTACTTC. This translates into CASSSNYGTSLETQYF.

The gene calls are TRBV5-4 and TRBJ1-4; D call uncertain. The CDR3 is 15 amino acids. Per the germline V gene, CDR1 is SGHNT and CDR2 is YYREEE (reference sequence). Between the trimmed V and J ends, which lost 0 bases and 4 bases, there was a span of 10 bases. CDR3 DNA: TGTGCCAGCAGCTTGGACCCAGCTTTTAATGAAAAACTGTTTTTT. Protein sequence: CASSLDPAFNEKLFF. The full variable domain, completed using reference TRBV5-4 and TRBJ1-4, is ETGVTQSPTHLIKTRGQQVTLRCSSQSGHNTVSWYQQALGQGPQFIFQYYREEENGRGNFPPRFSGLQFPNYSSELNVNALELDDSALYLCASSLDPAFNEKLFFGSGTQLSVL.